This T cell receptor (beta chain) was captured by sequencing in a study of CD8 T cells in ankylosing spondylitis (dated by TCRdb to about 2017). Background for the entire study: The study set out to find disease-linked TCR variants by profiling T cell receptor beta repertoires in ankylosing spondylitis patients and healthy donors. The full study cohort was made up of about 25 ankylosing spondylitis patients and about a hundred healthy donors. Peripheral blood samples were taken, and synovial fluid was additionally collected from ankylosing spondylitis patients.

For this clonotype: It lacks a known antigen. There are no base qualities to consult, and no much larger clone falls within one base.

Sequencing instrument: Illumina HiSeq 2500. TCR beta libraries were prepared by quantitative 5'-RACE with molecular barcodes. The authors' pipeline ran thus. To identify disease-linked TCR variants, a new computational method was used, one built on a probabilistic model of VDJ rearrangement. The raw public reads went through TCRdb reprocessing: fastp at Q25, MiXCR clone calling, in-frame beta chains kept. CDR3 protein duplicates are merged, each entry listing the most common genes and DNA. What appears here as the V and J calls and clone size reflects TCRdb's work, not the paper's. The sample data list a few hundred thousand distinct CDR3 sequences, and about 13% of these were observed just once. 6.5% to 7% of the sample lies in the top ten. Here is what the overall study found, with its caveats: A CD8+ phenotype was shown by the disease-linked clones, which were found at relatively low frequencies in peripheral blood. Some TCR beta motif variants had previously been reported in synovial fluid and blood of reactive arthritis patients, which suggested common disease-initiation mechanisms. According to the report, matched synovial fluid samples from ankylosing spondylitis patients were significantly enriched for the disease-linked clones. Blood from ankylosing spondylitis patients appeared to be characterized by a TCR beta motif composed of eight highly homologous amino acid variants.

V loses 0 bases, J loses 7 bases, and the germline ends lie 16 bases apart. Via the germline V gene (reference sequence), CDR1 is DFQATT and CDR2 SNEGSKA. The CDR3 spans 15 residues, from the cysteine through the phenylalanine. Only the CDR3 portion is preserved as DNA: 45 bases, with reading frame beginning at the first base. Specimen: blood, either unsorted or a sorted T cell fraction (not recorded which). The TCR originated in a male donor with ankylosing spondylitis. This chain is built from TRBV20-1 and TRBJ2-1; TRBD2 could be the D gene, as 5 bases match. The CDR3 reads CSARDWAGLRNEQFF. The bases are TGCAGTGCTAGAGATTGGGCGGGTTTAAGGAATGAGCAGTTCTTC.